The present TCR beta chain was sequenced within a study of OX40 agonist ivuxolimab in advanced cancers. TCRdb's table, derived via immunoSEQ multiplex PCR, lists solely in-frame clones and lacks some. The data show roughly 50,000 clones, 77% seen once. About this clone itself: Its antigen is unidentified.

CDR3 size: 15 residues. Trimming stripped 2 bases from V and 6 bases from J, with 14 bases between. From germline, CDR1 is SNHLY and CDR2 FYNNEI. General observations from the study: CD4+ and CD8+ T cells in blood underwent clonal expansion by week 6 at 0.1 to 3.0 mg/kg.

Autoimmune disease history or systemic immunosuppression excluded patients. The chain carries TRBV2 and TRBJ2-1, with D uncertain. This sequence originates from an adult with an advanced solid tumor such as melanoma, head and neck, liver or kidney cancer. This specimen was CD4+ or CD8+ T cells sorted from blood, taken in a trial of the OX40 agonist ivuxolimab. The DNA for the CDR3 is TGTGCCAGCAGTGAATATGGTGGTTTCGGCAATGAGCAGTTCTTC. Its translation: CASSEYGGFGNEQFF.